The 5 T cell receptor beta chains given below trace back to one sample, sequenced in a study of blood T cell repertoires in COVID-19 (TCRdb year 2020). The library was obtained by the immunoSEQ multiplex PCR assay. TCRdb carries this immuneACCESS record with in-frame sequences only. Its versions omit some clonotypes, under half of them owing to an unresolved V gene in the studies checked, with the rest unexplained. This sample is represented by over 100,000 clones; more than 85% of them were singletons. Together, the top ten hold roughly 4.3% of the sample. Sequencing was done on a sample of peripheral blood. These receptors were taken from a man between 18 and 35 years old with acute or convalescent COVID-19.

V gene TRBV24-1 combines with J gene TRBJ2-1; 12 nucleotides match TRBD1. The V gene's germline CDR1 is KGHDR and CDR2 SFDVKD. The CDR3 is 16 amino acids. Trimming removed 5 bases from V and 7 bases from J; junction bases left unmatched: 8. CDR3 sequence: CATSGPGQGAQNEQFF. CDR3 bases: TGTGCCACCAGTGGGCCGGGACAGGGGGCGCAAAATGAGCAGTTCTTC.

Here the CDR3 reads CASSFSSGNTIYF. CDR3 bases: TGTGCCAGCAGCTTCTCCTCTGGAAACACCATATATTTT. The chain couples TRBV3-1 (or the pseudogene TRBV3-2) to TRBJ1-3; D is ambiguous. Looked up from germline, CDR1 is LGHDT and CDR2 is YNNKEL (reference sequence). Trimming removed 5 bases at V and 0 bases at J, with 5 bases between. The CDR3 extends over 13 amino acids.

The chain carries TRBV12-5 and TRBJ2-1; no definite D call. The CDR3 totals 13 residues. Trimming removed 6 bases at V and 5 bases at J, with 11 bases between. In germline, CDR1 is LGHNT, CDR2 FRNRAP. The CDR3 nucleotides are TGTGCTAGTGGCGATACATCCAACAATGAGCAGTTCTTC. It codes for CASGDTSNNEQFF.

Only one count was recorded for this clone. The chain couples TRBV19 to TRBJ1-4; 7 bases are shared with TRBD1. This CDR3 has 17 amino acids. The germline gives CDR1 LNHDA, CDR2 SQIVND (reference sequence). V dropped 4 bases and J dropped 8; count of bases not matched to a gene: 16. The CDR3 loop reads CASSTGLPGTVGEKLFF. CDR3 DNA: TGTGCCAGTAGTACCGGACTACCCGGGACAGTAGGCGAAAAACTGTTTTTT. The variable domain in full, with the rest retrieved from reference TRBV19 and TRBJ1-4, is DGGITQSPKYLFRKEGQNVTLSCEQNLNHDAMYWYRQDPGQGLRLIYYSQIVNDFQKGDIAEGYSVSREKKESFPLTVTSAQKNPTAFYLCASSTGLPGTVGEKLFFGSGTQLSVL.

The table lists this clone with a count of one. V usage is TRBV27 and J usage is TRBJ1-1; TRBD1 is a possible D gene (5 bases). This CDR3 is 13 amino acids long. The germline gives CDR1 MNHEY, CDR2 SMNVEV (reference sequence). Trimming stripped 5 bases from V and 2 bases from J, with 9 bases between. The CDR3 is CASSKGQNTEAFF. In DNA form, the CDR3 reads TGTGCCAGCAGTAAGGGGCAAAACACTGAAGCTTTCTTT.